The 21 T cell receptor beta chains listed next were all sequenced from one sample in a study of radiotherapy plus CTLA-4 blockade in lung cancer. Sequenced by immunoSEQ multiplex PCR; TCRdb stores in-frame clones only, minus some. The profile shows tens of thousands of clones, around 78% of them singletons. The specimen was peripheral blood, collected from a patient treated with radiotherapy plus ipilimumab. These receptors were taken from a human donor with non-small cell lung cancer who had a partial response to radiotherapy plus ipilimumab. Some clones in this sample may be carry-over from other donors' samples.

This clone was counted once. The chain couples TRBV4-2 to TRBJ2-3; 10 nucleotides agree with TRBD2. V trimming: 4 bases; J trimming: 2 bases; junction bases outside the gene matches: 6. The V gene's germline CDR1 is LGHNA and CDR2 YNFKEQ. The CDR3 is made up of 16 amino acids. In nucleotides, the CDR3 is TGTGCCAGCAGCCTAGCGGGGGGATACCTCACAGATACGCAGTATTTT. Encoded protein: CASSLAGGYLTDTQYF.

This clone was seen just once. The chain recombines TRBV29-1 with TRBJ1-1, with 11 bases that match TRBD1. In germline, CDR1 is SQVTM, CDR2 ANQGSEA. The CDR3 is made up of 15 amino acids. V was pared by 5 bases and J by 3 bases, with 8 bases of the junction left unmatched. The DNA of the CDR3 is TGCAGCGTTACCCAGCGGACAGGGGGCCACACTGAAGCTTTCTTT. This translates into CSVTQRTGGHTEAFF. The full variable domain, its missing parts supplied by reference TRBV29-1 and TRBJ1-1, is SAVISQKPSRDICQRGTSLTIQCQVDSQVTMMFWYRQQPGQSLTLIATANQGSEATYESGFVIDKFPISRPNLTFSTLTVSNMSPEDSSIYLCSVTQRTGGHTEAFFGQGTRLTVV.

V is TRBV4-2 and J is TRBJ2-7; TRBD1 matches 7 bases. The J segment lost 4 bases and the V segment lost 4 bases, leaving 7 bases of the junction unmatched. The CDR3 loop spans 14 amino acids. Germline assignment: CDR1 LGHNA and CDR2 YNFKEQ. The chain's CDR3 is CASSPRAGGYEQYF. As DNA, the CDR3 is TGTGCCAGCAGCCCCCGGGCAGGGGGTTACGAGCAGTACTTC.

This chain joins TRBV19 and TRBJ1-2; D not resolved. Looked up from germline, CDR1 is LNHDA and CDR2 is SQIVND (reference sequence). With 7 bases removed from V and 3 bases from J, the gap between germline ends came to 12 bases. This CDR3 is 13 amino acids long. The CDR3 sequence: CASTPSFHYGYTF. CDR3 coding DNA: TGTGCCAGTACCCCGTCGTTTCACTATGGCTACACCTTC.

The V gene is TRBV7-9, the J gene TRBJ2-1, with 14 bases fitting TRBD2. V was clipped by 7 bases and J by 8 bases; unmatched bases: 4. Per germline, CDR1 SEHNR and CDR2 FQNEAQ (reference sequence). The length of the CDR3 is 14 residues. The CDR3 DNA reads TGTGCCAGCAAGGGACTAGCGGGAGTTGATGAGCAGTTCTTC. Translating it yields CASKGLAGVDEQFF.

The CDR3 nucleotides are TGTGCCACCAGCAGAGAAGGTCGCGGGAAAGCCGAGCAGTACTTC. This sequence encodes CATSREGRGKAEQYF. J is TRBJ2-7 and V is TRBV15; D possibly corresponds to TRBD2 (6 bases). V was cut by 0 bases and J by 6 bases, with 15 bases left in between. Germline V CDR1 and CDR2: LNHNV, YYDKDF (reference sequence). CDR3 size: 15 residues.

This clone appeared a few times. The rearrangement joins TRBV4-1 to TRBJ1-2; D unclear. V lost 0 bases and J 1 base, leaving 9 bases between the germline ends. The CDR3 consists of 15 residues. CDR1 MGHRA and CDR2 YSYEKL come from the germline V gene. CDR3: CASSQDSGSNYGYTF. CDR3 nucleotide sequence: TGCGCCAGCAGCCAAGATTCGGGGAGTAACTATGGCTACACCTTC.

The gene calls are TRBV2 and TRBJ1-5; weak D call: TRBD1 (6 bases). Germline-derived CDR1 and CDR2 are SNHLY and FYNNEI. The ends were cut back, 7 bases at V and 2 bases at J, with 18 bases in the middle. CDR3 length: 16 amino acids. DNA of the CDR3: TGTGCCAGCACAGGGACAATAAGTTTAGGCAATCAGCCCCAGCATTTT. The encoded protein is CASTGTISLGNQPQHF. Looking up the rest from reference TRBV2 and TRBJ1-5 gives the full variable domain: EPEVTQTPSHQVTQMGQEVILRCVPISNHLYFYWYRQILGQKVEFLVSFYNNEISEKSEIFDDQFSVERPDGSNFTLKIRSTKLEDSAMYFCASTGTISLGNQPQHFGDGTRLSIL.

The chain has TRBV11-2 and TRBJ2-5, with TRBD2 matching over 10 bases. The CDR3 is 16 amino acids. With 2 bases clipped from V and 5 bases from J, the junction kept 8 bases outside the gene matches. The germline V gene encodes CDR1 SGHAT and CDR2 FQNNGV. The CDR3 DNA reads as TGTGCCAGCAGCTTACTTGTACTAGCGGGGAAGGAGACCCAGTACTTC. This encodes CASSLLVLAGKETQYF.

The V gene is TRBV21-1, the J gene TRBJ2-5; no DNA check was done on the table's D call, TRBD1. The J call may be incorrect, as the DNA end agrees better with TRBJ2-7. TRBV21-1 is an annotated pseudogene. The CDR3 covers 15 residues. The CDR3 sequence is CASSKVQGTIHEQYF. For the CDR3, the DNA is TGTGCCAGCAGCAAAGTGCAGGGTACTATCCACGAGCAGTACTTC.

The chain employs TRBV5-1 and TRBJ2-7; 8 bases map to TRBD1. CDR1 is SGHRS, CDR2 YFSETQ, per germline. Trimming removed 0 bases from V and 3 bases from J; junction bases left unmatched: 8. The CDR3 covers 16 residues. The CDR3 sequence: CASSLGTGRRIYEQYF. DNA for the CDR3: TGCGCCAGCAGCTTGGGGACAGGGCGTCGTATCTACGAGCAGTACTTC.

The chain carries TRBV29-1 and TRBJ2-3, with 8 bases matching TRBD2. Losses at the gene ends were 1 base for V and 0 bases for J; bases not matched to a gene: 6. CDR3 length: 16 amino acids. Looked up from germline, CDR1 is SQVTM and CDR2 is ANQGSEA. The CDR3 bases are TGCAGCGTTGAAGGGCTCGGGGGGGGGAGCACAGATACGCAGTATTTT. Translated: CSVEGLGGGSTDTQYF.

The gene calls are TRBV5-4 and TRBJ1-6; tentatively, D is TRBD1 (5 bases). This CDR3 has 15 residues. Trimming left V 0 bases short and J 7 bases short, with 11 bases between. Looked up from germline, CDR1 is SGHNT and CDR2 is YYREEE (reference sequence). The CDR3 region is CASSLGGAGNSPLHF. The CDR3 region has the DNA TGTGCCAGCAGCTTGGGTGGGGCGGGAAATTCACCCCTCCACTTT.

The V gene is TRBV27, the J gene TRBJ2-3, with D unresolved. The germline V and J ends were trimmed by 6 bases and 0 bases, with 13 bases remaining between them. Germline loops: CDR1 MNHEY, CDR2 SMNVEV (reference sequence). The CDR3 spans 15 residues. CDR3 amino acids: CASRLSFTSTDTQYF. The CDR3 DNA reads TGTGCCAGCAGGCTATCGTTTACTAGCACAGATACGCAGTATTTT.

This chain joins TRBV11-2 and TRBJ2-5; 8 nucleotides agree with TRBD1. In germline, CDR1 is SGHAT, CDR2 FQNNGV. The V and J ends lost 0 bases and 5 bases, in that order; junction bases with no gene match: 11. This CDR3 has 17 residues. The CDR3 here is CASSLDLRGTGGETQYF. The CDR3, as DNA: TGTGCCAGCAGCTTAGATCTCCGAGGCACAGGGGGGGAGACCCAGTACTTC.

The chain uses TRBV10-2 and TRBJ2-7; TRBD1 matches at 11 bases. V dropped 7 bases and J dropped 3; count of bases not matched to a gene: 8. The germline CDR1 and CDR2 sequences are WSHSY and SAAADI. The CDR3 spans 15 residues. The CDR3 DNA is TGCGCCAGCACGGGACAGGGGGGAGAAAACTACGAGCAGTACTTC. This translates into CASTGQGGENYEQYF.

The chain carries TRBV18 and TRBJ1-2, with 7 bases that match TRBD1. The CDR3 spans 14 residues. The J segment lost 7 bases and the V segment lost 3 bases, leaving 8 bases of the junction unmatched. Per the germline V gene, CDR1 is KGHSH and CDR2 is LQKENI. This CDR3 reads CASSPPNRGRGYTF. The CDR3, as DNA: TGTGCCAGCTCACCGCCTAACAGGGGCCGTGGCTACACCTTC.

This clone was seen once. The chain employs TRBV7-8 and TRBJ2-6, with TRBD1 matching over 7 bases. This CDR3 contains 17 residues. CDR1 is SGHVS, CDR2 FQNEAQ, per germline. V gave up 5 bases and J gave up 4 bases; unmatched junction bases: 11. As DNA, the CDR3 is TGTGCCAGCAGCCAGGGGACAGCAGGTCGAGGGGCCAACGTCCTGACTTTC. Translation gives CASSQGTAGRGANVLTF.

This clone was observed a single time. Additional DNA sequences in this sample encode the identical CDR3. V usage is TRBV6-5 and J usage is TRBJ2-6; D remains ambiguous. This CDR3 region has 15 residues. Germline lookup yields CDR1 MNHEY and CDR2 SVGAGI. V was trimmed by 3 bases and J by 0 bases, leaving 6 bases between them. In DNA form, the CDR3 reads TGTGCCAGCAGTTATGCAGACTCTGGGGCCAACGTCCTGACTTTC. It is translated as CASSYADSGANVLTF.

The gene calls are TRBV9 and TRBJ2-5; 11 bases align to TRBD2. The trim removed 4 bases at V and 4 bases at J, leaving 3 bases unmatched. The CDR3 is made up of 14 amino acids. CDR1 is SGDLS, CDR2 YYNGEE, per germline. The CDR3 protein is CASSPGLAGETQYF. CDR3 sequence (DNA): TGTGCCAGCAGCCCAGGACTAGCGGGAGAGACCCAGTACTTC. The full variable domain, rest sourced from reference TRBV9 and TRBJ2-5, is DSGVTQTPKHLITATGQRVTLRCSPRSGDLSVYWYQQSLDQGLQFLIQYYNGEERAKGNILERFSAQQFPDLHSELNLSSLELGDSALYFCASSPGLAGETQYFGPGTRLLVL.

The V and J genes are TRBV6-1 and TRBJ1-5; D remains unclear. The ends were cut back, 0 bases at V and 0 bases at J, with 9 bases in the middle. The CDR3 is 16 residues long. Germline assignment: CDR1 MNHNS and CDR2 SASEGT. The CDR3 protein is CASSEASQFSNQPQHF. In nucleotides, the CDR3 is TGTGCCAGCAGTGAAGCGAGCCAATTTAGCAATCAGCCCCAGCATTTT.